This TCR beta chain appears in the sequencing data of a study of cytomegalovirus exposure and HLA in healthy donors. V was cut by 3 bases and J by 1 base, with 12 bases left in between. This CDR3 has 15 amino acids. Germline-derived CDR1 and CDR2 are SGHTA and FQGNSA. Sequencing used immunoSEQ multiplex PCR; TCRdb keeps in-frame clones, though not all of them. Of approximately 300,000 clones in the sample, roughly 89% were seen once. This clonotype was sampled from a woman in her late teens or twenties in good health and CMV-seronegative. The V and J genes are TRBV7-2 and TRBJ1-1; possible D gene TRBD1, 6 bases. Sequencing was carried out using PBMCs. CDR3: CASSFMWTANTEAFF. Here the CDR3 DNA reads TGTGCCAGCAGCTTTATGTGGACAGCGAACACTGAAGCTTTCTTT.